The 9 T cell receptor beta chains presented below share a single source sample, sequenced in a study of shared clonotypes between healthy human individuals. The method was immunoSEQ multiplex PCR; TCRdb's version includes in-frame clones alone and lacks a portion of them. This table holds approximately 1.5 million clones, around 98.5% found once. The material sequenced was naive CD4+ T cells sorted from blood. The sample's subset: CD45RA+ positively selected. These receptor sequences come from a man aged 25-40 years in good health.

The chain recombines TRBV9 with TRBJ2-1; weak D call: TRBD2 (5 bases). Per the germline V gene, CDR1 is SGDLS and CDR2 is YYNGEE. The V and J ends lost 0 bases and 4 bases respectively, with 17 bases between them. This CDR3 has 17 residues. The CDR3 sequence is CASSVGLRGTIYNEQFF. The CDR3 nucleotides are TGTGCCAGCAGCGTAGGACTACGCGGAACCATTTACAATGAGCAGTTCTTC.

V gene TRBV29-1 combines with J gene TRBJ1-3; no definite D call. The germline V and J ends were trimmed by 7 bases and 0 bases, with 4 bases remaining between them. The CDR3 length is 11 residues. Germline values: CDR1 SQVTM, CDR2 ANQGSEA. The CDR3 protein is CSAHSGNTIYF. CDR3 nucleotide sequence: TGCAGCGCCCACTCTGGAAACACCATATATTTT.

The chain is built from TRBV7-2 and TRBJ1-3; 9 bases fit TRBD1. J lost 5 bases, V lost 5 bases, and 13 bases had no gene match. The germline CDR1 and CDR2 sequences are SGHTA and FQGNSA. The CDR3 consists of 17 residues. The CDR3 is CASSRPGTGYGRNTIYF. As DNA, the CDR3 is TGTGCCAGCAGCCGTCCCGGGACAGGGTATGGTAGAAACACCATATATTTT.

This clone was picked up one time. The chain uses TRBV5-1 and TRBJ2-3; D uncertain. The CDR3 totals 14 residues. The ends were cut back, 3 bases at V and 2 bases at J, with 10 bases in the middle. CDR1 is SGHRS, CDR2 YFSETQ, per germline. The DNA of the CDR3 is TGCGCCAGCAGCTCAGACGGCCACACAGATACGCAGTATTTT. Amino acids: CASSSDGHTDTQYF.

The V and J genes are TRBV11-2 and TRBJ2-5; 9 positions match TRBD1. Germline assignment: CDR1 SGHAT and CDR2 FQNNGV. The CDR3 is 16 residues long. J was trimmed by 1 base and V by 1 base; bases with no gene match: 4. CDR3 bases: TGTGCCAGCAGCTTAGCCCCACAGGGGGCCCAAGAGACCCAGTACTTC. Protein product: CASSLAPQGAQETQYF.

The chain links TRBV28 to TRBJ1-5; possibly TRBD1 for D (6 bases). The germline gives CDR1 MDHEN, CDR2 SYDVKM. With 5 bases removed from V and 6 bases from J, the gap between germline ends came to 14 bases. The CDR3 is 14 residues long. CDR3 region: CASSIRTVTQPQHF. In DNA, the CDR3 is TGTGCCAGCAGTATCCGGACAGTTACTCAGCCCCAGCATTTT. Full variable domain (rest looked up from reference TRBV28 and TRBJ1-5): DVKVTQSSRYLVKRTGEKVFLECVQDMDHENMFWYRQDPGLGLRLIYFSYDVKMKEKGDIPEGYSVSREKKERFSLILESASTNQTSMYLCASSIRTVTQPQHFGDGTRLSIL.

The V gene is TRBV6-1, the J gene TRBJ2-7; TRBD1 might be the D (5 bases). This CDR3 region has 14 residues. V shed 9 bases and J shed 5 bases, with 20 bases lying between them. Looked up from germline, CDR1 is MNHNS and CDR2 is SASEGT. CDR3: CASYRSPPFDEQYF. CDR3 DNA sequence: TGTGCCAGTTACAGGAGCCCACCTTTCGACGAGCAGTACTTC.

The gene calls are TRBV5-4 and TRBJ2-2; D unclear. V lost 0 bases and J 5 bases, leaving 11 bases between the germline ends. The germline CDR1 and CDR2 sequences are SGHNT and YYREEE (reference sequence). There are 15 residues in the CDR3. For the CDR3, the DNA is TGTGCCAGCAGCTTGGACGGCATCGGGACCGGGGAGCTGTTTTTT. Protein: CASSLDGIGTGELFF.

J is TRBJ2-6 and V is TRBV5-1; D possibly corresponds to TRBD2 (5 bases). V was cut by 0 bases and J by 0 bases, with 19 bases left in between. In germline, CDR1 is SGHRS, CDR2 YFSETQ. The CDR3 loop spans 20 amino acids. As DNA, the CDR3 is TGCGCCAGCAGCTTGGCCTCTGGAGGACCCACCGCCTCTGGGGCCAACGTCCTGACTTTC. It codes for CASSLASGGPTASGANVLTF.